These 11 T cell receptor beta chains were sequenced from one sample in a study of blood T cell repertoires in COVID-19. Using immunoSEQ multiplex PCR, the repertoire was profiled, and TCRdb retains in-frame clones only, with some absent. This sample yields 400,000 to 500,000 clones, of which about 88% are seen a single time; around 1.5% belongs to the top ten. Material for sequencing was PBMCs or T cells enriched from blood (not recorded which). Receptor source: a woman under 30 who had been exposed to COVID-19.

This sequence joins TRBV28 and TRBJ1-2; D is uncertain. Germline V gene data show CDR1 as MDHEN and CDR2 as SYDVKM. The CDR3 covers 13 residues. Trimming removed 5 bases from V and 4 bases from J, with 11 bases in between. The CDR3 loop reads CASSTNRVYGYTF. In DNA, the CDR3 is TGTGCCAGCAGTACCAATCGGGTCTATGGCTACACCTTC.

The CDR3 is CATSDNSGDTEAFF. CDR3 coding DNA: TGTGCCACCAGTGATAATAGCGGGGACACTGAAGCTTTCTTT. This chain links TRBV24-1 with TRBJ1-1, with D uncertain. This CDR3 is built from 14 residues. Germline CDR1 reads KGHDR; CDR2 reads SFDVKD. Trimming left V 3 bases short and J 3 bases short, with 10 bases between.

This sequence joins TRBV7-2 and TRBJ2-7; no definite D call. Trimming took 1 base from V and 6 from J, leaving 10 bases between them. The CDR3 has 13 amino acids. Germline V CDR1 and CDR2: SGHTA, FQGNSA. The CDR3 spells CASSLVGPGEQYF. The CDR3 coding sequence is TGTGCCAGCAGCTTAGTAGGTCCGGGCGAGCAGTACTTC.

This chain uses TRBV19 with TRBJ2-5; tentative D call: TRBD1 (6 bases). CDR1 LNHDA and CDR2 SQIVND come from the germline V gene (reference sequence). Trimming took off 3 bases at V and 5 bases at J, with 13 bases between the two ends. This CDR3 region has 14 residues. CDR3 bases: TGTGCCAGTAGTATCTCCACAGGGACCGAGACCCAGTACTTC. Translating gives CASSISTGTETQYF.

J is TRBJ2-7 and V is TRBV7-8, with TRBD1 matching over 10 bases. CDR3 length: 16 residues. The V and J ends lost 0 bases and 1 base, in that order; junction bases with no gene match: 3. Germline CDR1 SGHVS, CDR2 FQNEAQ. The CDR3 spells CASSLARTGGSYEQYF. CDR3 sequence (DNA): TGTGCCAGCAGCTTAGCGAGGACAGGGGGTTCCTACGAGCAGTACTTC.

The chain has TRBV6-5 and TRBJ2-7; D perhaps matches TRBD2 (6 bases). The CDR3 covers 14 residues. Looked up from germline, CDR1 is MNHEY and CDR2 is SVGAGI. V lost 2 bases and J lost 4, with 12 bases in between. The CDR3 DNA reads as TGTGCCAGCAGTTACGGGGGGTGGAAGTACGAGCAGTACTTC. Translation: CASSYGGWKYEQYF.

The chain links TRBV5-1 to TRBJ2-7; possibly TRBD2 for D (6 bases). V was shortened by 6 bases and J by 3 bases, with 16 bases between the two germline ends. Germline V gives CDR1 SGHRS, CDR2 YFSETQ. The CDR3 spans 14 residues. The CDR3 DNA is TGCGCCAGCAATGTTGGGGGGAGTAACTACGAGCAGTACTTC. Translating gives CASNVGGSNYEQYF.

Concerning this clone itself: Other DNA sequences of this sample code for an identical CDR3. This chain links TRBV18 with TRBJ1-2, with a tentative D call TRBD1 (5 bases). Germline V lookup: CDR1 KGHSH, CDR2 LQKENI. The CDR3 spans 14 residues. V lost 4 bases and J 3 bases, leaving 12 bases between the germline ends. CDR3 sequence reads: CASSLQGRDYGYTF. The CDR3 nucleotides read TGTGCCAGCTCACTTCAGGGCCGGGACTATGGCTACACCTTC.

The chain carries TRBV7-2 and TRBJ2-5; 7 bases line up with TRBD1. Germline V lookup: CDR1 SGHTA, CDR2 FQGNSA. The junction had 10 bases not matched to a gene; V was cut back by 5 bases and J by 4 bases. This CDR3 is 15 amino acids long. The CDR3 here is CASSHLRTGVETQYF. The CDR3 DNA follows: TGTGCCAGCAGCCACCTAAGGACAGGTGTAGAGACCCAGTACTTC.

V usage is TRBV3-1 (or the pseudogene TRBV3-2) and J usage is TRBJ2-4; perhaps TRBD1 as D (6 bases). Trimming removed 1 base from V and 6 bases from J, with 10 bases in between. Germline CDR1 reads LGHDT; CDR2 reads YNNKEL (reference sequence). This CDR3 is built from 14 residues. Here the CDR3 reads CASSQVRTANIQYF. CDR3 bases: TGTGCCAGCAGCCAAGTAAGGACAGCAAACATTCAGTACTTC.

The CDR3 spells CASSRRGSGSENYGYTF. Here the CDR3 DNA reads TGTGCCAGCAGCCGAAGAGGGTCAGGATCCGAAAACTATGGCTACACCTTC. The chain employs TRBV3-1 (or the pseudogene TRBV3-2) and TRBJ1-2, with unresolved D. Trimming left V 4 bases short and J 2 bases short, with 20 bases between. This CDR3 has 17 amino acids. Germline V gene data show CDR1 as LGHDT and CDR2 as YNNKEL (reference sequence).